Detailed here is one T cell receptor beta chain. Its antigen is unidentified. Some clones are missing from TCRdb's copy, which holds only in-frame ones; the method was immunoSEQ multiplex PCR. Seen here are 150,000 to 200,000 clones, over 80% observed once, and the top ten hold around 0.067%. The germline V gene encodes CDR1 MDHEN and CDR2 SYDVKM. Losses at the gene ends were 4 bases for V and 6 bases for J; bases not matched to a gene: 12. The CDR3 length is 15 residues. The record originates from a study of shared clonotypes between healthy human individuals. As for the study in general: There were three CD4 naive, three CD4 memory, two CD8 naive and one CD8 memory plates per donor. Study-wide results and caveats: Measured sharing among donors was expected to vary with sequencing depth. Naive subsets generally exceeded memory subsets in estimated richness.

The specimen was naive CD4+ T cells sorted from blood. Regarding subset: CD45RA+ positively selected. This clonotype originated in a woman in her twenties or thirties in good health. The chain links TRBV28 to TRBJ2-7; 7 nucleotides match TRBD2. The CDR3 reads CASSSGLVFSLEQYF. The CDR3 DNA follows: TGTGCCAGCAGTTCCGGACTAGTCTTCTCTCTCGAGCAGTACTTC.